This T cell receptor beta chain was sequenced for a study of T cells in Graves' hyperthyroidism and ophthalmopathy. As to this clonotype: The antigen is unknown.

From germline, CDR1 is SGHTA and CDR2 FQGNSA. The CDR3 totals 15 residues. The trim removed 5 bases at V and 0 bases at J, leaving 5 bases unmatched. Study-level results: Median prediction lead before ophthalmopathy onset was 6.5 to 7 months with the model. Blood also carried most thyroid clonotypes expanded above 0.001.

It was RNA transcripts that yielded the amplified TCR beta CDR3 regions. During a first-round RT-PCR of the TCR CDR3, the HTBI primer set was used. TCRdb fed the multiplex PCR reads into MiXCR, producing one record per CDR3 protein. The data show hundreds of thousands of distinct CDR3 sequences, just over 45% seen once. If no ophthalmopathy progression occurred within 18 months, Graves' hyperthyroidism was stable. Among the patients, aged 18 to 65, hyperthyroidism was newly diagnosed and had lasted under 2 months. The sequenced sample was peripheral blood or thyroid tissue (not recorded which). This sequence originates from a woman aged 18-29 years with Graves' hyperthyroidism. The chain employs TRBV7-2 and TRBJ2-7; 9 bases map to TRBD2. CDR3 protein: CASSESSGISYEQYF. CDR3 in DNA: TGTGCCAGCAGCGAGTCTAGCGGGATCTCCTACGAGCAGTACTTC.